Sequencing of this T cell receptor beta chain was carried out in a study of T-cell reconstitution after alpha-beta-depleted transplantation in children. Germline V gene lookup returns CDR1 SNHLY and CDR2 FYNNEI. With V trimmed by 9 bases and J by 8 bases, 26 bases remained unmatched. The CDR3 runs 20 residues. TCRbeta library construction was performed incorporating unique molecular identifiers. Via MiXCR, TCRdb re-called the PCR reads, giving one row per CDR3 protein. The profile covers about 360,000 distinct CDR3 sequences, with roughly 13% appearing a single time and 3.5% to 4.5% taken by the ten largest.

The J gene is TRBJ2-1, the V gene TRBV2; 12 bases are shared with TRBD2. The receptor was derived from a human donor who donated a stem cell graft to a child with Fanconi anemia. The starting material was PBMCs, obtained from the stem cell graft. The CDR3 loop reads CASKGRLSSGGAISLDEQFF. The CDR3 nucleotides read TGTGCCAGTAAGGGGCGGCTTTCTAGCGGGGGGGCCATTAGCCTAGATGAGCAGTTCTTC. Combining the CDR3 with reference TRBV2 and TRBJ2-1 gives the whole variable domain EPEVTQTPSHQVTQMGQEVILRCVPISNHLYFYWYRQILGQKVEFLVSFYNNEISEKSEIFDDQFSVERPDGSNFTLKIRSTKLEDSAMYFCASKGRLSSGGAISLDEQFFGPGTRLTVL.